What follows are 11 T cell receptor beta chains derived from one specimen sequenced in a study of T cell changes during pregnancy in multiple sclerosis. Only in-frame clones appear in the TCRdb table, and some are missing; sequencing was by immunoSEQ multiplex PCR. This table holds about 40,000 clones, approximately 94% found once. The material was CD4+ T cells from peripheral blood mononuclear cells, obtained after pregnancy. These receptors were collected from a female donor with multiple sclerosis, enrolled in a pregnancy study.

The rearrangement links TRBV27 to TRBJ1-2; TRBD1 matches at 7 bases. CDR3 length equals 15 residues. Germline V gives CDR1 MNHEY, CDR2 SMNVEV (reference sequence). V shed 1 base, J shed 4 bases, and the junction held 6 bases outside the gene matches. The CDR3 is CASSLYRGQAYGYTF. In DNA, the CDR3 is TGTGCCAGCAGTTTATACCGCGGACAGGCCTATGGCTACACCTTC.

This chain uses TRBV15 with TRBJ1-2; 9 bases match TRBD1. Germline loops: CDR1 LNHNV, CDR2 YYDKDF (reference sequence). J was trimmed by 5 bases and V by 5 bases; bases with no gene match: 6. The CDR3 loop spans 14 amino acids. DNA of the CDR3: TGTGCCACCAGCCCGGGACAGGGAATGTATGGCTACACCTTC. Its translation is CATSPGQGMYGYTF.

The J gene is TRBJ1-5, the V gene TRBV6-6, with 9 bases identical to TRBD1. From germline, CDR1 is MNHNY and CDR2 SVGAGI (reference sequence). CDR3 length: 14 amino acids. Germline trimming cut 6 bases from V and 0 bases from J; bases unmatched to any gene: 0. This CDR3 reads CASRQGASNQPQHF. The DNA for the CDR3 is TGTGCCAGCAGACAGGGGGCTAGCAATCAGCCCCAGCATTTT.

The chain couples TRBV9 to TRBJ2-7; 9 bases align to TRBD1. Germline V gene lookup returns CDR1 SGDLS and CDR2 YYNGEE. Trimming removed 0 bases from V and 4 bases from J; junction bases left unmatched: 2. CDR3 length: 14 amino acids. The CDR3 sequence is CASSVEGTGYEQYF. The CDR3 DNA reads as TGTGCCAGCAGCGTAGAGGGGACAGGGTACGAGCAGTACTTC. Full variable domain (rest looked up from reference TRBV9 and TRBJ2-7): DSGVTQTPKHLITATGQRVTLRCSPRSGDLSVYWYQQSLDQGLQFLIQYYNGEERAKGNILERFSAQQFPDLHSELNLSSLELGDSALYFCASSVEGTGYEQYFGPGTRLTVT.

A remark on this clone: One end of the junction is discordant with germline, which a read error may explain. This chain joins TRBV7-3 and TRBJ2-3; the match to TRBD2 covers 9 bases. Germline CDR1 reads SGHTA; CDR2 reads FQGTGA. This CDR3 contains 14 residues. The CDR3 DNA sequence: TGTGCCAGCAGCATAACTAGCGGGACAGATACGCAGTATTTT. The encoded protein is CASSITSGTDTQYF.

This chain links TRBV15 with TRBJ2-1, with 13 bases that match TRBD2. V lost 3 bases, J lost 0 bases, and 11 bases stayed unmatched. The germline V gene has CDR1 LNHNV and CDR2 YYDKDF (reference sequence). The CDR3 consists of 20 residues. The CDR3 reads CATSRPLGTSGASSYNEQFF. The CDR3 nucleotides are TGTGCCACCAGCAGGCCCCTCGGGACTAGCGGGGCGAGCTCCTACAATGAGCAGTTCTTC.

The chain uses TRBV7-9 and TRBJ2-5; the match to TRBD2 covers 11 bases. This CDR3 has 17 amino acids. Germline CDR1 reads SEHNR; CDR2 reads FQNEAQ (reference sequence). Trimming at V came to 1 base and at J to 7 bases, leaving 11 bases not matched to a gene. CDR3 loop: CASSLGLGLAVEGTQYF. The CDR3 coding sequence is TGTGCCAGCAGCTTAGGGCTGGGACTAGCGGTAGAGGGGACCCAGTACTTC.

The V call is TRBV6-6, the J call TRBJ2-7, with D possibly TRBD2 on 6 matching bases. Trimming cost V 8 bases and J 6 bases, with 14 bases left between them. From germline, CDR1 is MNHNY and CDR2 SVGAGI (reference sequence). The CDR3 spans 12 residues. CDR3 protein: CASCDGGGEQYF. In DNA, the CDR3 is TGTGCCAGCTGTGATGGGGGAGGCGAGCAGTACTTC.

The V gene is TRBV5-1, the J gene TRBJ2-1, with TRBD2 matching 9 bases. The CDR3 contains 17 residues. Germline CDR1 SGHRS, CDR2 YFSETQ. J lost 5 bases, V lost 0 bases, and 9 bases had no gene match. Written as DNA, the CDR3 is TGCGCCAGCAGCTTGGCGGTTAGCGGGGGACAAAACAATGAGCAGTTCTTC. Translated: CASSLAVSGGQNNEQFF.

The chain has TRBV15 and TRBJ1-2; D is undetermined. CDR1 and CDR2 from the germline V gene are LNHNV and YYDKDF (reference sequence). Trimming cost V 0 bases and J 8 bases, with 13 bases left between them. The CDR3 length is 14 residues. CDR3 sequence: CATSRDLTQVGYTF. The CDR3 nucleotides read TGTGCCACCAGCAGAGATCTAACCCAAGTGGGCTACACCTTC. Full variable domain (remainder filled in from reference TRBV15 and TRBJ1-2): DAMVIQNPRYQVTQFGKPVTLSCSQTLNHNVMYWYQQKSSQAPKLLFHYYDKDFNNEADTPDNFQSRRPNTSFCFLDIRSPGLGDTAMYLCATSRDLTQVGYTFGSGTRLTVV.

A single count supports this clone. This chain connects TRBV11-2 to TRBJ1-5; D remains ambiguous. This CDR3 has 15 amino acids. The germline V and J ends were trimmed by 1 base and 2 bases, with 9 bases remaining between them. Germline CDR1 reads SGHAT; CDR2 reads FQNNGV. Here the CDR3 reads CASSLGARGNQPQHF. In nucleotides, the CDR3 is TGTGCCAGCAGCTTAGGGGCGCGGGGCAATCAGCCCCAGCATTTT.